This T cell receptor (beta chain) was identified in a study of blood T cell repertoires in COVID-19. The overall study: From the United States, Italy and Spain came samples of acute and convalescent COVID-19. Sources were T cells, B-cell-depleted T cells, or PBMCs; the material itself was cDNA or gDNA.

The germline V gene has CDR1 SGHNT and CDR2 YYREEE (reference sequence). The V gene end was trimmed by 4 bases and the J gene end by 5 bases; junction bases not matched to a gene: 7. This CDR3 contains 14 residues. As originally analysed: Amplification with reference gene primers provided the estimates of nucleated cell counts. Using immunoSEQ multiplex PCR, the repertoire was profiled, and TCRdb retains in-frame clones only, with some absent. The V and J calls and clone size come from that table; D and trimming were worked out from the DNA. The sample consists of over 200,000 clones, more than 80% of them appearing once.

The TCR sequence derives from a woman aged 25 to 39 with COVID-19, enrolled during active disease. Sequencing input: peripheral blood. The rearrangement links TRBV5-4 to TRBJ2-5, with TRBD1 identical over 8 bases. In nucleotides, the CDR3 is TGTGCCAGCAGCGGCAGGGGGCGTGTTGAGACCCAGTACTTC. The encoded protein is CASSGRGRVETQYF.